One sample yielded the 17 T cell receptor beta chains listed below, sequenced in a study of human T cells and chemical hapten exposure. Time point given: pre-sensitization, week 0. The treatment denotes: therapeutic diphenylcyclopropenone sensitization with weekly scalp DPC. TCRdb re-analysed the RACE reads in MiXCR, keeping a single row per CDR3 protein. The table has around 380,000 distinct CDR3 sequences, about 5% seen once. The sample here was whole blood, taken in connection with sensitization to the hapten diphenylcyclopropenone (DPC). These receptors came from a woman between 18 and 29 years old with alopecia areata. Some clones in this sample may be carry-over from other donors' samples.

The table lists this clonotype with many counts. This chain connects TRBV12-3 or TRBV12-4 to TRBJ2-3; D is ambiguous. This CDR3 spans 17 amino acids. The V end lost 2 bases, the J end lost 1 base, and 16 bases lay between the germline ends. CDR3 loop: CASSLRTLVLGTDTQYF. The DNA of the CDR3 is TGTGCCAGCAGTTTACGAACGTTAGTCTTAGGCACAGATACGCAGTATTTT.

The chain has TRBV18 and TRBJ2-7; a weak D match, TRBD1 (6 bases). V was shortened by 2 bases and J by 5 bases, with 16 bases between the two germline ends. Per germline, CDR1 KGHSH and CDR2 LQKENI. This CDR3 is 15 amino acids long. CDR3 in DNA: TGTGCCAGCTCACCATCCGTGTCAGGGGTCCACGAGCAGTACTTC. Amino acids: CASSPSVSGVHEQYF.

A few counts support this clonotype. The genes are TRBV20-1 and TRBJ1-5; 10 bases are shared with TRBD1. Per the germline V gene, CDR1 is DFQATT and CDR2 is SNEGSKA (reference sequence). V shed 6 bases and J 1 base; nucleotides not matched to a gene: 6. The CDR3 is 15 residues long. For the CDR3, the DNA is TGCAGTGCATCGACAGGGGGCAGAAGCAATCAGCCCCAGCATTTT. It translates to CSASTGGRSNQPQHF.

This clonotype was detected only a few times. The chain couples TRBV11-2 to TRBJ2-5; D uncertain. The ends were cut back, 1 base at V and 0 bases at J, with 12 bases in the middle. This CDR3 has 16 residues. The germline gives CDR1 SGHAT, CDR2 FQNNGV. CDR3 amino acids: CASSLGQTKYQETQYF. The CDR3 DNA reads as TGTGCCAGCAGCTTAGGGCAGACGAAGTACCAAGAGACCCAGTACTTC.

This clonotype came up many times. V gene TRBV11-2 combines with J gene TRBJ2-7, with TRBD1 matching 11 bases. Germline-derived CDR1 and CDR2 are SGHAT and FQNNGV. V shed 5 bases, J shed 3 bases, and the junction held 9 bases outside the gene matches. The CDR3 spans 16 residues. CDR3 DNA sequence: TGTGCCAGCAGCCCCGAGTGGGGACAGGGGGGCTACGAGCAGTACTTC. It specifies CASSPEWGQGGYEQYF. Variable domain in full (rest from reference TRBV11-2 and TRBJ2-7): EAGVAQSPRYKIIEKRQSVAFWCNPISGHATLYWYQQILGQGPKLLIQFQNNGVVDDSQLPKDRFSAERLKGVDSTLKIQPAKLEDSAVYLCASSPEWGQGGYEQYFGPGTRLTVT.

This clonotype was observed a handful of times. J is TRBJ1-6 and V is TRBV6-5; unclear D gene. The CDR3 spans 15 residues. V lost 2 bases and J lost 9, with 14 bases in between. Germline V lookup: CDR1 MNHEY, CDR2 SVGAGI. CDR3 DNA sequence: TGTGCCAGCAGTTACAGTCGGCCCACCATTTCACCCCTCCACTTT. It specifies CASSYSRPTISPLHF.

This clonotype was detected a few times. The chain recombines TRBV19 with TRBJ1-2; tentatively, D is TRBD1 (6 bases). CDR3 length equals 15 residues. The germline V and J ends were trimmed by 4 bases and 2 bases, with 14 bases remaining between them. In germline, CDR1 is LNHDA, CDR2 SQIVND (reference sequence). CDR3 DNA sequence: TGTGCCAGTAGTACCCAGGGGTTGTGGAACTATGGCTACACCTTC. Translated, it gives CASSTQGLWNYGYTF.

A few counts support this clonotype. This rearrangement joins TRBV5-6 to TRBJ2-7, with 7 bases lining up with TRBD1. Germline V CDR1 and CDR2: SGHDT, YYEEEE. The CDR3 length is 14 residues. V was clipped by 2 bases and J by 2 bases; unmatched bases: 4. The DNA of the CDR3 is TGTGCCAGCAGCTTACCGGGACAGACCTACGAGCAGTACTTC. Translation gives CASSLPGQTYEQYF.

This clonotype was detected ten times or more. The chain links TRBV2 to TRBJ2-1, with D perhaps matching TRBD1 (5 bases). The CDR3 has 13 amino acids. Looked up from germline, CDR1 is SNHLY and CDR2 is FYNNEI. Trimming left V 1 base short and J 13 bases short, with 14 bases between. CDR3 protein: CASSEVVRVGQFF. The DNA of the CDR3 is TGTGCCAGCAGTGAAGTTGTCAGGGTGGGCCAGTTCTTC.

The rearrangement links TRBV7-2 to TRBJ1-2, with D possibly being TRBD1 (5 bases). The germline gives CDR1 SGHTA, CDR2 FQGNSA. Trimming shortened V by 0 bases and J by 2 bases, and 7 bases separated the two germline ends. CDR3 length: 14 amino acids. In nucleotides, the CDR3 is TGTGCCAGCAGCTTAGCGCGGGGGAACTATGGCTACACCTTC. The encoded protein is CASSLARGNYGYTF.

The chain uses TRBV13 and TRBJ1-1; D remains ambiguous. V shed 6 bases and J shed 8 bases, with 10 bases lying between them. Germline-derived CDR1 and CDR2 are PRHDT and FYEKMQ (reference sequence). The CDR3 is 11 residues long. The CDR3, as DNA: TGTGCCAGCAGTCATCAAAGGGAAGCTTTCTTT. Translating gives CASSHQREAFF.

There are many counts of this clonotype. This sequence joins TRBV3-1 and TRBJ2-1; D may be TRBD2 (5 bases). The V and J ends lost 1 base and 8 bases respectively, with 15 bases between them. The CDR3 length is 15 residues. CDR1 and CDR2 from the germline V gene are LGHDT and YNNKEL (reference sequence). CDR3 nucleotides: TGTGCCAGCAGCCAAGTGGGAGATGTAGGATATGAGCAGTTCTTC. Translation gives CASSQVGDVGYEQFF.

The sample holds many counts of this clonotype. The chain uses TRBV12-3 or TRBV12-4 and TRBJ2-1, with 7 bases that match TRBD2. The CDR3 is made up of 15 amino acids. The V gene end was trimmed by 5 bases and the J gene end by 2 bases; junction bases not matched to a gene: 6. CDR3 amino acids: CASSNRDYPYNEQFF. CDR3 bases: TGTGCCAGCAGTAACCGGGACTACCCCTACAATGAGCAGTTCTTC.

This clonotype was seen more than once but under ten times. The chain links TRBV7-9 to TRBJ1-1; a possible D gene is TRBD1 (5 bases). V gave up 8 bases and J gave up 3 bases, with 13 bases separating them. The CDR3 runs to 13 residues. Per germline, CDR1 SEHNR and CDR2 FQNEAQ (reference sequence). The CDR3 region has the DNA TGTGCCAGCGGCAGGGAGGAGGACACTGAAGCTTTCTTT. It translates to CASGREEDTEAFF.

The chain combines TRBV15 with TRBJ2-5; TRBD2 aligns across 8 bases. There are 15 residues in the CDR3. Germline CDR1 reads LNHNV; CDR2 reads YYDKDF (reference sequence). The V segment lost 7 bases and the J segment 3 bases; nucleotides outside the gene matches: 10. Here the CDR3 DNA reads TGTGCCACCATGAATACGTACGGGGGGGAAGAGACCCAGTACTTC. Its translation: CATMNTYGGEETQYF.

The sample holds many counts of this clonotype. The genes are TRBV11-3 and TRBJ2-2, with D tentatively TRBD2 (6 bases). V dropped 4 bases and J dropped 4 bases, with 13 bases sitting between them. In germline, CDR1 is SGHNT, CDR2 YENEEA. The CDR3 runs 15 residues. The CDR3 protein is CASSSRDSGTGELFF. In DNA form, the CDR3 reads TGTGCCAGCAGCTCGCGGGACTCCGGCACCGGGGAGCTGTTTTTT.

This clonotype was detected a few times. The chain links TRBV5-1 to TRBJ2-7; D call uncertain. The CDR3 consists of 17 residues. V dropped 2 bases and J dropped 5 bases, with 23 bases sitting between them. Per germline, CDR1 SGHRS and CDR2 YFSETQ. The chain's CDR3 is CASSFFGDLKVADEQYF. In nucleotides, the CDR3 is TGCGCCAGCAGCTTCTTCGGCGACCTTAAAGTAGCCGACGAGCAGTACTTC.